The rows below give T cell receptor beta chains drawn from one sample of a study of cytomegalovirus exposure and HLA in healthy donors. The data were produced by immunoSEQ multiplex PCR, yet TCRdb's version contains in-frame clones alone and is incomplete. The sample includes 160,000 or so clones, roughly 79% seen only once; the top ten take 4.9%. The sequenced sample was PBMCs. The receptors stem from a woman younger than 35 in good health and CMV-seropositive. Both conserved end residues are part of each CDR3. The D gene is left open where the match is weak. The size field is filled for only some rows; it gives once, few, many or a size class.

V gene: TRBV30; D gene: -; J gene: TRBJ1-6; clone size: -; CDR3 length: 19; CDR3 DNA: TGTGCCTGGGAGACATACAGGCTACCTAGAAGCTCCTATAATTCACCCCTCCACTTT; CDR3 protein: CAWETYRLPRSSYNSPLHF
V gene: TRBV10-3; D gene: -; J gene: TRBJ2-3; clone size: once; CDR3 length: 15; CDR3 DNA: TGTGCCATCAGTGAGTCGAGGGGGCGGGGAGATACGCAGTATTTT; CDR3 protein: CAISESRGRGDTQYF
V gene: TRBV5-1; D gene: -; J gene: TRBJ1-1; clone size: -; CDR3 length: 13; CDR3 DNA: TGCGCCAGCAGCTCTGCAGCGCTAATTGAAGCTTTCTTT; CDR3 protein: CASSSAALIEAFF
V gene: TRBV14; D gene: TRBD2; J gene: TRBJ2-7; clone size: few; CDR3 length: 13; CDR3 DNA: TGTGCCAGCAGCCACCGGACTAGCTACGAGCAGTACTTC; CDR3 protein: CASSHRTSYEQYF
V gene: TRBV9; D gene: TRBD2; J gene: TRBJ2-5; clone size: once; CDR3 length: 16; CDR3 DNA: TGTGCCAGCAGCGCCAGCCCAGCGGGGGGCCAAGAGACCCAGTACTTC; CDR3 protein: CASSASPAGGQETQYF
V gene: TRBV14; D gene: -; J gene: TRBJ1-2; clone size: once; CDR3 length: 13; CDR3 DNA: TGTGCCAGCAGCCCTGACGGAGGCTATGGCTACACCTTC; CDR3 protein: CASSPDGGYGYTF
V gene: TRBV19; D gene: TRBD1; J gene: TRBJ1-4; clone size: few; CDR3 length: 17; CDR3 DNA: TGTGCCAGTACTCTGCTCCGGGACAGGGGACATCAGGAAAAACTGTTTTTT; CDR3 protein: CASTLLRDRGHQEKLFF
V gene: TRBV6-5; D gene: -; J gene: TRBJ2-6; clone size: -; CDR3 length: 15; CDR3 DNA: TGTGCCAGCAGACAGCGCCGTTCTGGGGCCAACGGCCTGACTTTC; CDR3 protein: CASRQRRSGANGLTF
V gene: TRBV28; D gene: -; J gene: TRBJ1-6; clone size: -; CDR3 length: 18; CDR3 DNA: TGTGCCAGCAGTGCCCCCGGGATAATAAGCTCCTATAATTCACCCCTCCACTTT; CDR3 protein: CASSAPGIISSYNSPLHF
V gene: TRBV29-1; D gene: TRBD2; J gene: TRBJ2-2; clone size: -; CDR3 length: 16; CDR3 DNA: TGCAGCGTCGGGACTAGCGGGGGGGCCGGAGGCGGGGAGCTGTTTTTT; CDR3 protein: CSVGTSGGAGGGELFF
V gene: TRBV7-8; D gene: TRBD1; J gene: TRBJ1-5; clone size: -; CDR3 length: 16; CDR3 DNA: TGTGCCAGCAGCTTAGTTGCCACAGGGGGCCCAAATCTTCAGCATTTT; CDR3 protein: CASSLVATGGPNLQHF
V gene: TRBV5-6; D gene: TRBD1; J gene: TRBJ2-7; clone size: -; CDR3 length: 10; CDR3 DNA: TGTGCCAGGACCACAGGGGTGGGGTACTTC; CDR3 protein: CARTTGVGYF
V gene: TRBV7-2; D gene: -; J gene: TRBJ1-5; clone size: -; CDR3 length: 17; CDR3 DNA: TGTGCCAGCAGCTCCCTATCAGCGCCTTATAGCAATCAGCCCCAGCATTTT; CDR3 protein: CASSSLSAPYSNQPQHF
V gene: TRBV7-9; D gene: TRBD1; J gene: TRBJ2-5; clone size: -; CDR3 length: 15; CDR3 DNA: TGTGCCAGCAGCTCGGGACAGAATATCCAAGAGACCCAGTACTTC; CDR3 protein: CASSSGQNIQETQYF
V gene: TRBV28; D gene: -; J gene: TRBJ1-2; clone size: -; CDR3 length: 13; CDR3 DNA: TGTGCCAGCAGGGGGGGGTTTAACTATGGCTACACCTTC; CDR3 protein: CASRGGFNYGYTF
V gene: TRBV5-1; D gene: TRBD2; J gene: TRBJ2-7; clone size: -; CDR3 length: 16; CDR3 DNA: TGCGCCAGCAGCTTGGGGTTAGCGGGGAGCTCCTACGAGCAGTACTTC; CDR3 protein: CASSLGLAGSSYEQYF
V gene: TRBV27; D gene: -; J gene: TRBJ2-7; clone size: -; CDR3 length: 11; CDR3 DNA: TGTGCCAGCAGTTCAAGGGGCGAGCAGTACTTC; CDR3 protein: CASSSRGEQYF
V gene: TRBV4-2; D gene: TRBD1; J gene: TRBJ1-2; clone size: -; CDR3 length: 14; CDR3 DNA: TGTGCCAGCAGCCAAGTGGGACAGGGGATTGGCTACACCTTC; CDR3 protein: CASSQVGQGIGYTF
V gene: TRBV10-3; D gene: TRBD2; J gene: TRBJ2-3; clone size: -; CDR3 length: 17; CDR3 DNA: TGTGCCATCAGTGCCTCCCGAGGGACTAGCGGCACAGATACGCAGTATTTT; CDR3 protein: CAISASRGTSGTDTQYF
V gene: TRBV6-1; D gene: TRBD1; J gene: TRBJ1-4; clone size: -; CDR3 length: 16; CDR3 DNA: TGTGCCAGCAGTGATTTGCCTTCAGGGGGTAATGAAAAACTGTTTTTT; CDR3 protein: CASSDLPSGGNEKLFF
V gene: TRBV7-6; D gene: -; J gene: TRBJ2-7; clone size: -; CDR3 length: 15; CDR3 DNA: TGTGCCAGCAGCCCCGCGACAGGACTGTCGTACGAGCAGTACTTC; CDR3 protein: CASSPATGLSYEQYF
V gene: TRBV25-1; D gene: -; J gene: TRBJ1-2; clone size: -; CDR3 length: 13; CDR3 DNA: TGTGCCAGCAGTGACGGGGGGAGCTATGGCTACACCTTC; CDR3 protein: CASSDGGSYGYTF
V gene: TRBV2; D gene: -; J gene: TRBJ2-5; clone size: -; CDR3 length: 14; CDR3 DNA: TGTGCCAGCAGTCCGGGATTCCAAGGGGAGACCCAGTACTTC; CDR3 protein: CASSPGFQGETQYF
V gene: TRBV13; D gene: -; J gene: TRBJ2-2; clone size: -; CDR3 length: 15; CDR3 DNA: TGTGCCAGCAGCTTAGGCCTAAGGGACACGCAGGAGCTGTTTTTT; CDR3 protein: CASSLGLRDTQELFF
V gene: TRBV27; D gene: -; J gene: TRBJ2-5; clone size: -; CDR3 length: 16; CDR3 DNA: TGTGCCAGCAGTTTCGGTGCGAGAGGGTACCAAGAGACCCAGTACTTC; CDR3 protein: CASSFGARGYQETQYF
V gene: TRBV14; D gene: -; J gene: TRBJ2-1; clone size: -; CDR3 length: 17; CDR3 DNA: TGTGCCAGCAGCCAAGATTCCTTCCGGGAACCAAACAGTGAGCAGTTCTTC; CDR3 protein: CASSQDSFREPNSEQFF
V gene: TRBV5-1; D gene: -; J gene: TRBJ1-4; clone size: -; CDR3 length: 14; CDR3 DNA: TGCGCCAGCAGCTTCTTGGGGGCCGATGAAAAACTGTTTTTT; CDR3 protein: CASSFLGADEKLFF
V gene: TRBV7-8; D gene: TRBD1; J gene: TRBJ2-1; clone size: -; CDR3 length: 14; CDR3 DNA: TGTGCCAGCAGGTCCACAGGGGCCGGTAATGAGCAGTTCTTC; CDR3 protein: CASRSTGAGNEQFF
V gene: TRBV28; D gene: -; J gene: TRBJ2-3; clone size: -; CDR3 length: 14; CDR3 DNA: TGTGCCAGCAGCAAAGACTGGGGGCCAGATACGCAGTATTTT; CDR3 protein: CASSKDWGPDTQYF
V gene: TRBV10-3; D gene: -; J gene: TRBJ2-3; clone size: -; CDR3 length: 13; CDR3 DNA: TGTGCCATCACGTCTAGCATTCCAGATACGCAGTATTTT; CDR3 protein: CAITSSIPDTQYF
V gene: TRBV6-5; D gene: TRBD1; J gene: TRBJ2-3; clone size: -; CDR3 length: 15; CDR3 DNA: TGTGCCAGCAGTACCGGGACAGGGGTCACAGATACGCAGTATTTT; CDR3 protein: CASSTGTGVTDTQYF
V gene: TRBV18; D gene: -; J gene: TRBJ1-5; clone size: once; CDR3 length: 13; CDR3 DNA: TGTGCCAGCTCACCACAAACGGATCAGCCCCAGCATTTT; CDR3 protein: CASSPQTDQPQHF